Below are 19 T cell receptor beta chains sequenced from a single sample in a study of T cell changes during pregnancy in multiple sclerosis. TCRdb keeps only in-frame clones here, not all; method: immunoSEQ multiplex PCR. The sample lists around 97,000 clones; about 90% were seen once. Source: peripheral blood, taken after pregnancy. The receptors shown here come from a female donor with multiple sclerosis, enrolled in a pregnancy study.

The chain couples TRBV2 to TRBJ1-4; TRBD1 aligns across 8 bases. The CDR3 consists of 14 residues. Germline-derived CDR1 and CDR2 are SNHLY and FYNNEI. The CDR3 loop reads CVIKKRTGHEKLFF. CDR3 bases: TGTGTCATCAAAAAGAGGACAGGGCATGAAAAACTGTTTTTT.

This clone was detected only once. This chain connects TRBV27 to TRBJ1-1; D is ambiguous. Per the germline V gene, CDR1 is MNHEY and CDR2 is SMNVEV (reference sequence). Trimming took 0 bases from V and 0 from J, leaving 5 bases between them. The CDR3 covers 14 residues. The DNA of the CDR3 is TGTGCCAGCAGTTTATCCCCCTTGAACACTGAAGCTTTCTTT. Protein sequence: CASSLSPLNTEAFF.

The chain recombines TRBV7-6 with TRBJ2-2, with 8 bases matching TRBD2. CDR1 SGHVS and CDR2 FNYEAQ come from the germline V gene. This CDR3 is built from 16 residues. J lost 3 bases, V lost 1 base, and 4 bases had no gene match. The CDR3 sequence: CASSLEASGHTGELFF. The DNA for the CDR3 is TGTGCCAGCAGCTTAGAGGCTAGCGGGCACACCGGGGAGCTGTTTTTT.

The chain joins TRBV7-9 to TRBJ2-2, with TRBD2 identical over 11 bases. There are 17 residues in the CDR3. V trimming: 3 bases; J trimming: 3 bases; junction bases outside the gene matches: 6. From germline, CDR1 is SEHNR and CDR2 FQNEAQ (reference sequence). The chain's CDR3 is CASSFYGLAGDTGELFF. The CDR3 region has the DNA TGTGCCAGCAGCTTTTACGGACTAGCGGGCGACACCGGGGAGCTGTTTTTT.

This chain links TRBV5-1 with TRBJ1-3; maybe TRBD1 (6 bases). Germline V gene data show CDR1 as SGHRS and CDR2 as YFSETQ. The V gene lost 4 bases and the J gene lost 2 bases, with 19 bases spanning the gap. The CDR3 is 17 amino acids. CDR3 region: CASSRDSGGAAGNTIYF. The CDR3 DNA sequence: TGCGCCAGCAGCCGAGACAGTGGGGGGGCGGCTGGAAACACCATATATTTT.

The chain recombines TRBV7-8 with TRBJ2-7; the match to TRBD1 covers 7 bases. The V gene's germline CDR1 is SGHVS and CDR2 FQNEAQ. V lost 6 bases to trimming and J lost 3 bases; unmatched junction nucleotides: 8. CDR3 length equals 14 residues. The CDR3 here is CASRPRTGVYEQYF. The CDR3 bases are TGTGCCAGCAGACCCCGTACAGGGGTCTACGAGCAGTACTTC. Full variable domain (outside the CDR3, taken from reference TRBV7-8 and TRBJ2-7): GAGVSQSPRYKVAKRGQDVALRCDPISGHVSLFWYQQALGQGPEFLTYFQNEAQLDKSGLPSDRFFAERPEGSVSTLKIQRTQQEDSAVYLCASRPRTGVYEQYFGPGTRLTVT.

This chain links TRBV7-9 with TRBJ2-7, with 8 bases matching TRBD2. The CDR3 has 16 amino acids. V was clipped by 5 bases and J by 0 bases; unmatched bases: 9. Looked up from germline, CDR1 is SEHNR and CDR2 is FQNEAQ (reference sequence). The CDR3 sequence is CASSPPGGEVSYEQYF. The DNA of the CDR3 is TGTGCCAGCAGCCCGCCCGGGGGGGAAGTCTCCTACGAGCAGTACTTC. The whole variable domain, remainder taken from reference TRBV7-9 and TRBJ2-7, is DTGVSQNPRHKITKRGQNVTFRCDPISEHNRLYWYRQTLGQGPEFLTYFQNEAQLEKSRLLSDRFSAERPKGSFSTLEIQRTEQGDSAMYLCASSPPGGEVSYEQYFGPGTRLTVT.

This rearrangement joins TRBV4-2 to TRBJ2-5, with TRBD2 as a possible D gene (7 bases). Germline lookup yields CDR1 LGHNA and CDR2 YNFKEQ. Trimming stripped 1 base from V and 2 bases from J, with 14 bases between. CDR3 length: 16 residues. The CDR3 DNA is TGTGCCAGCAGCCAAGCCCGAGCGGGGACACAAGAGACCCAGTACTTC. Translating it yields CASSQARAGTQETQYF.

This clone was picked up one time. The rearrangement links TRBV4-1 to TRBJ2-7; a weak D match, TRBD2 (5 bases). Germline assignment: CDR1 MGHRA and CDR2 YSYEKL. This CDR3 comprises 14 residues. V lost 0 bases, J lost 0 bases, and 6 bases lay in between. The CDR3, as DNA: TGCGCCAGCAGCCAAGAGGGAGCCTCCTACGAGCAGTACTTC. This translates into CASSQEGASYEQYF.

The chain has TRBV23-1 and TRBJ1-1, with D maybe TRBD1 (6 bases). TRBV23-1 counts as an open reading frame of uncertain function. This CDR3 region has 17 residues. Trimming left V 0 bases short and J 4 bases short, with 18 bases between. This CDR3 reads CASSQSGRGGGFTEAFF. CDR3 sequence (DNA): TGCGCCAGCAGTCAATCGGGGAGGGGGGGAGGATTCACTGAAGCTTTCTTT.

This sequence joins TRBV2 and TRBJ1-4, with TRBD1 identical over 10 bases. The CDR3 has 14 amino acids. The junction had 6 bases not matched to a gene; V was cut back by 6 bases and J by 8 bases. Germline V gives CDR1 SNHLY, CDR2 FYNNEI. The CDR3 loop reads CASRAGTGAEKLFF. CDR3 DNA sequence: TGTGCCAGCAGGGCCGGGACAGGGGCCGAAAAACTGTTTTTT.

The chain couples TRBV4-2 to TRBJ1-1; 7 nucleotides align to TRBD1. CDR3 length: 13 amino acids. The germline CDR1 and CDR2 sequences are LGHNA and YNFKEQ. V was clipped by 8 bases and J by 5 bases; unmatched bases: 8. The CDR3 bases are TGTGCCAGCGAGGGGCCGACAGGGACTGAAGCTTTCTTT. Its translation: CASEGPTGTEAFF.

V is TRBV19 and J is TRBJ1-2, with TRBD1 matching 7 bases. This CDR3 spans 16 amino acids. Germline loops: CDR1 LNHDA, CDR2 SQIVND (reference sequence). V trimming: 3 bases; J trimming: 1 base; junction bases outside the gene matches: 8. The CDR3, as DNA: TGTGCCAGTAGTATGACAGGGCCGGGGATTAACTATGGCTACACCTTC. Translating gives CASSMTGPGINYGYTF.

The J gene is TRBJ2-5, the V gene TRBV2; perhaps TRBD2 as D (6 bases). V was shortened by 10 bases and J by 5 bases, with 20 bases between the two germline ends. The CDR3 sequence is 14 residues long. CDR1 SNHLY and CDR2 FYNNEI come from the germline V gene. CDR3 sequence (DNA): TGTGCCACCCCTGCGGGGCCCTCTGGGGAGACCCAGTACTTC. It encodes CATPAGPSGETQYF.

This chain joins TRBV5-5 and TRBJ1-2, with D possibly TRBD1 on 6 matching bases. CDR1 and CDR2 from the germline V gene are SGHKS and YYEKEE (reference sequence). This CDR3 comprises 14 residues. The ends were cut back, 7 bases at V and 8 bases at J, with 21 bases in the middle. The CDR3 sequence is CASSRQETFGGYTF. The DNA of the CDR3 is TGTGCCAGCTCACGACAGGAGACCTTTGGGGGCTACACCTTC.

The rearrangement links TRBV10-3 to TRBJ2-1; no reliable D call. V lost 10 bases, J lost 0 bases, and 7 bases lay in between. This CDR3 comprises 12 residues. Looked up from germline, CDR1 is ENHRY and CDR2 is SYGVKD. The DNA for the CDR3 is TGTGCCACCCGGAGCTCCTACAATGAGCAGTTCTTC. Protein product: CATRSSYNEQFF.

This chain uses TRBV7-8 with TRBJ2-2; D remains unclear. This CDR3 contains 14 residues. The germline V and J ends were trimmed by 2 bases and 1 base, with 5 bases remaining between them. Per the germline V gene, CDR1 is SGHVS and CDR2 is FQNEAQ. In DNA, the CDR3 is TGTGCCAGCAGCTTATCAGGGAACACCGGGGAGCTGTTTTTT. Protein product: CASSLSGNTGELFF.

The chain has TRBV14 and TRBJ2-1; 14 positions agree with TRBD2. Per germline, CDR1 SGHDN and CDR2 FVKESK. The CDR3 sequence is 15 residues long. Germline trimming cut 3 bases from V and 10 bases from J; bases unmatched to any gene: 5. CDR3 nucleotides: TGTGCCAGCAGCCACCGGACTAGCGGGGGGAGGGAGCAGTTCTTC. Encoded protein: CASSHRTSGGREQFF.

Worth noting for this clone: Different DNA sequences within this sample yield the same CDR3. The CDR3 spells CASSLSGTGTYEQYF. The CDR3 DNA follows: TGTGCCAGCAGTTTGAGTGGGACAGGGACATACGAGCAGTACTTC. The rearrangement joins TRBV28 to TRBJ2-7; 9 bases match TRBD1. The V gene's germline CDR1 is MDHEN and CDR2 SYDVKM. Trimming removed 3 bases from V and 4 bases from J; junction bases left unmatched: 7. The CDR3 runs 15 residues.